Below, one T cell receptor (beta chain) is given with its context. Its ends do not fully match the called genes, so a read error is possible. The data belong to a study of blood T cells in healthy people across ages. The CDR3 length is 14 residues. Germline CDR1 LGHDT, CDR2 YNNKEL (reference sequence). With a J-beta primer mix and a sample-barcoded 5' primer, a second PCR ran 7 to 11 cycles. Each CDR3 protein gets one entry after TCRdb re-called the 5' RACE reads with MiXCR. Among 750,000 to 950,000 distinct CDR3 sequences, around 25% were seen once, and the ten largest hold less than 3.5%. Isolating PBMCs gave at least 6.5 million of these cells per sample. A further study also used this sample, focusing on T cells of mothers and their children. According to that study: Over 8 million TCR beta CDR3 reads were obtained from each mother, and 3 million to 3.5 million from each child.

The receptor was derived from a boy younger than 18 in good health. Sequencing used blood. The chain combines TRBV3-1 with TRBJ2-1; D uncertain. The CDR3 sequence is CASSPGLASYEQSF. CDR3 DNA sequence: TGTGCCAGCAGCCCTGGCCTCGCTAGTTATGAGCAGTCCTTC.